What follows describes a single TCR beta chain. The antigen remains undetermined. The entry originates in a study of shared clonotypes between healthy human individuals. Study results and limitations: Exclusively blood specimens were collected; tissue repertoires likely differ. Among donors, the sharing of clonotypes was expected to be influenced by sequencing depth. Non-shared clonotypes showed lower generation probabilities than clonotypes common to all four donors. A handful of donors held about 5.1% of naive CD4 clonotypes in common.

The germline V and J ends were trimmed by 4 bases and 5 bases, with 15 bases remaining between them. Germline V gives CDR1 SGHDT, CDR2 YYEEEE. This CDR3 is 14 amino acids long. Clones were read by immunoSEQ multiplex PCR, and TCRdb kept only the in-frame ones, dropping some. The data contain 2.3 million or so clones, 90% to 95% of them singletons. This receptor was obtained from a man aged 18 to 29 in good health. Some clones in this sample may be carry-over from other donors' samples. The rearrangement links TRBV5-6 to TRBJ2-5; D is ambiguous. Sequencing was performed on naive CD4+ T cells from PBMCs. Documented subset: CD45RA+ positively selected. CDR3 in DNA: TGTGCCAGCAGCGCAGGCCCTATAGGGGAGACCCAGTACTTC. Its protein is CASSAGPIGETQYF.